This T cell receptor beta chain was found in a study of T cell responses to AZD1222 COVID-19 vaccine. General study findings and limits: CD4 TCRs covered the whole spike, strongest at regions 160-218 and 743-854.

The repertoire was sequenced with immunoSEQ multiplex PCR; TCRdb's copy has only in-frame clones and lacks some. Here the sample spans some 190,000 clones, 80% to 95% being singletons. This clone was detected once. What it binds is not known. The receptor comes from an adult who received the AZD1222 COVID-19 vaccine. Sequencing was performed on peripheral blood, taken 28 days after the second AZD1222 dose.

This chain's CDR3 is CASSHPRGEINQPQHF. The DNA for the CDR3 is TGCGCCAGCAGCCACCCCCGGGGGGAAATAAATCAGCCCCAGCATTTT. The chain joins TRBV4-1 to TRBJ1-5, with D possibly being TRBD1 (5 bases). Trimming removed 3 bases at V and 4 bases at J, with 16 bases between. CDR1 and CDR2 from the germline V gene are MGHRA and YSYEKL. The length of the CDR3 is 16 residues.